Shown below are 14 T cell receptor beta chains from a single sample sequenced in a study of circulating and synovial CD4+ cells in juvenile arthritis. Clones were sequenced by immunoSEQ multiplex PCR, and TCRdb holds only the in-frame ones, with some missing. The sample has about 33,000 clones; around 96% are singletons. Sequenced: CD4+ T cells from blood. All receptors derive from a human donor with juvenile idiopathic arthritis.

This sequence joins TRBV18 and TRBJ1-1, with D possibly TRBD1 on 5 matching bases. The CDR3 is 11 amino acids. V shed 5 bases and J shed 6 bases, with 7 bases lying between them. Germline CDR1 is KGHSH and CDR2 is LQKENI. This CDR3 is CASSVTAEAFF. The CDR3 DNA sequence: TGTGCCAGCTCAGTGACAGCTGAAGCTTTCTTT.

V and J are TRBV7-9 and TRBJ1-2, with a weak D call TRBD1 (6 bases). The V and J ends lost 1 base and 4 bases respectively, with 16 bases between them. The CDR3 runs 16 residues. Looked up from germline, CDR1 is SEHNR and CDR2 is FQNEAQ (reference sequence). CDR3 bases: TGTGCCAGCAGCTTAGTCGGGGGGCATGCCTTCTATGGCTACACCTTC. It specifies CASSLVGGHAFYGYTF.

V and J are TRBV4-3 and TRBJ2-5; D possibly corresponds to TRBD2 (5 bases). CDR1 LGHNA and CDR2 YSLEER come from the germline V gene. There are 15 residues in the CDR3. V was shortened by 1 base and J by 5 bases, with 14 bases between the two germline ends. The CDR3 is CASSQGLSGIETQYF. The CDR3 DNA is TGCGCCAGCAGCCAAGGACTCTCCGGGATCGAGACCCAGTACTTC.

In DNA, the CDR3 is TGTGCCAGCAGCCCCCGGGGGGGGTGGGACACTGAAGCTTTCTTT. Protein product: CASSPRGGWDTEAFF. The chain recombines TRBV7-6 with TRBJ1-1; D might be TRBD1 (5 bases). Germline CDR1 is SGHVS and CDR2 is FNYEAQ. CDR3 length: 15 residues. V gave up 5 bases and J gave up 3 bases, with 16 bases separating them.

CDR3 coding DNA: TGTGCCAGCAGCCCAGCCCTGGGACAAAATAATGAAAAACTGTTTTTT. It codes for CASSPALGQNNEKLFF. The chain employs TRBV7-9 and TRBJ1-4; TRBD1 is a possible D gene (6 bases). CDR1 is SEHNR, CDR2 FQNEAQ, per germline (reference sequence). V was trimmed by 5 bases and J by 4 bases, leaving 17 bases between them. CDR3 length: 16 residues.

The chain joins TRBV7-2 to TRBJ2-7; 9 nucleotides align to TRBD2. The CDR3 runs 13 residues. Germline lookup yields CDR1 SGHTA and CDR2 FQGNSA. The V and J ends lost 1 base and 7 bases, in that order; junction bases with no gene match: 2. As DNA, the CDR3 is TGTGCCAGCAGCTTAGGTAGCGGGAGAGAGCAGTACTTC. It specifies CASSLGSGREQYF.

The genes are TRBV9 and TRBJ1-1; D perhaps matches TRBD1 (6 bases). V was cut by 0 bases and J by 3 bases, with 6 bases left in between. The CDR3 has 13 amino acids. Germline V gives CDR1 SGDLS, CDR2 YYNGEE. This chain's CDR3 is CASSVDRDTEAFF. The CDR3 DNA is TGTGCCAGCAGCGTAGACAGGGACACTGAAGCTTTCTTT.

This clone appeared once. The chain recombines TRBV5-8 with TRBJ1-6; no firm D call. This CDR3 contains 13 residues. Germline V gene data show CDR1 as SGHTS and CDR2 as YDEGEE. V lost 2 bases to trimming and J lost 4 bases, with 4 bases between them. CDR3 sequence (DNA): TGTGCCAGCAGCTTCCAGTATAATTCACCCCTCCACTTT. The encoded protein is CASSFQYNSPLHF.

The CDR3 loop is CASSLERTEETQYF. The DNA of the CDR3 is TGCGCCAGCAGCTTGGAGCGGACGGAAGAGACCCAGTACTTC. The chain recombines TRBV5-1 with TRBJ2-5, with D possibly being TRBD2 (5 bases). The germline CDR1 and CDR2 sequences are SGHRS and YFSETQ. The V and J ends lost 0 bases and 3 bases respectively, with 9 bases between them. There are 14 residues in the CDR3.

This clone came up once. The chain recombines TRBV7-2 with TRBJ2-7, with 9 bases that match TRBD2. The CDR3 length is 15 residues. The V gene end was trimmed by 2 bases and the J gene end by 6 bases; junction bases not matched to a gene: 8. Per germline, CDR1 SGHTA and CDR2 FQGNSA. For the CDR3, the DNA is TGTGCCAGCAGCTTATCCGGGACTAGCAGGCGCGAGCAGTACTTC. Its protein is CASSLSGTSRREQYF.

This clone was picked up one time. This chain joins TRBV10-2 and TRBJ2-2, with TRBD2 as a possible D gene (5 bases). In germline, CDR1 is WSHSY, CDR2 SAAADI. V was trimmed by 6 bases and J by 7 bases, leaving 21 bases between them. CDR3 size: 16 residues. The CDR3 sequence: CASRGSYLLEDGELFF. For the CDR3, the DNA is TGCGCCAGCAGAGGCTCGTATTTGTTGGAGGACGGGGAGCTGTTTTTT.

The chain carries TRBV25-1 and TRBJ2-1, with 7 bases matching TRBD2. Germline loops: CDR1 MGHDK, CDR2 SYGVNS. Trimming at V came to 6 bases and at J to 0 bases, leaving 5 bases not matched to a gene. The CDR3 is made up of 15 amino acids. The CDR3 protein is CASRAGIGSYNEQFF. The CDR3 region has the DNA TGTGCCAGCAGAGCGGGGATTGGCTCCTACAATGAGCAGTTCTTC.

The rearrangement joins TRBV6-5 to TRBJ1-2, with TRBD1 matching over 8 bases. The J segment lost 5 bases and the V segment lost 6 bases, leaving 5 bases of the junction unmatched. CDR1 is MNHEY and CDR2 is SVGAGI in the germline V gene. The CDR3 covers 13 residues. Here the CDR3 reads CASSEDRAYGYTF. The CDR3, as DNA: TGTGCCAGCAGCGAGGACAGGGCTTATGGCTACACCTTC.

The chain joins TRBV6-6 to TRBJ2-5, with 8 positions matching TRBD2. CDR1 and CDR2 from the germline V gene are MNHNY and SVGAGI (reference sequence). J was trimmed by 2 bases and V by 6 bases; bases with no gene match: 8. This CDR3 has 15 amino acids. The CDR3: CASSSTLAVQETQYF. CDR3 nucleotides: TGTGCCAGCAGCTCAACACTAGCGGTTCAAGAGACCCAGTACTTC.